Each of the 28 T cell receptor beta chains below was sequenced from the same sample in a study of T cell responses to AZD1222 COVID-19 vaccine. Profiled with immunoSEQ multiplex PCR; TCRdb holds only in-frame clones, not every one. The sample consists of about 140,000 clones, around 90% of them appearing once. Sequences were derived from peripheral blood, sampled on day 0 of AZD1222 vaccination. Receptors originate from an adult in good health.

The gene calls are TRBV19 and TRBJ2-2; D may correspond to TRBD1 or TRBD2 (6 bases each). Trimming removed 4 bases at V and 0 bases at J, with 24 bases between. Germline CDR1 and CDR2: LNHDA and SQIVND (reference sequence). This CDR3 has 20 residues. CDR3 region: CASSKTPLRDTTSNTGELFF. For the CDR3, the DNA is TGTGCCAGTAGTAAAACCCCACTGCGGGACACTACTTCGAACACCGGGGAGCTGTTTTTT.

The rearrangement joins TRBV2 to TRBJ2-7, with TRBD1 matching over 8 bases. The germline gives CDR1 SNHLY, CDR2 FYNNEI. V dropped 4 bases and J dropped 5; count of bases not matched to a gene: 7. The length of the CDR3 is 14 residues. CDR3 in amino acids: CASSVDRGTNEQYF. In nucleotides, the CDR3 is TGTGCCAGCAGTGTTGACAGGGGAACGAACGAGCAGTACTTC.

The gene calls are TRBV27 and TRBJ1-2, with 7 bases identical to TRBD1. Germline CDR1 MNHEY, CDR2 SMNVEV (reference sequence). The ends lost 8 bases at V and 5 bases at J; junction bases unmatched: 8. The CDR3 has 13 amino acids. Here the CDR3 reads CASAPGQQYGYTF. Written as DNA, the CDR3 is TGTGCCAGCGCCCCGGGACAGCAGTATGGCTACACCTTC.

The chain recombines TRBV7-8 with TRBJ1-5; D may be TRBD1 (5 bases). Looked up from germline, CDR1 is SGHVS and CDR2 is FQNEAQ. This CDR3 has 18 amino acids. With 8 bases removed from V and 7 bases from J, the gap between germline ends came to 30 bases. In DNA form, the CDR3 reads TGTGCCAGCGGTTTAGGACGGCGTAGGGAAAGAGGACAACAGCCCCAGCATTTT. The encoded protein is CASGLGRRRERGQQPQHF.

This clone was detected a few times. V is TRBV3-1 (or the pseudogene TRBV3-2) and J is TRBJ2-7, with a possible D match to TRBD2 (5 bases). The V gene's germline CDR1 is LGHDT and CDR2 YNNKEL (reference sequence). Between the trimmed V and J ends, which lost 7 bases and 5 bases, there was a span of 15 bases. This CDR3 has 13 amino acids. Here the CDR3 reads CASNGGAEDEQYF. CDR3 nucleotide sequence: TGTGCCAGCAATGGAGGCGCGGAAGACGAGCAGTACTTC.

This sequence joins TRBV24-1 and TRBJ2-2; D is ambiguous. Deletions cut 2 bases from V and 7 bases from J, with 10 bases between. Germline CDR1 and CDR2: KGHDR and SFDVKD. This CDR3 has 14 residues. CDR3 bases: TGTGCCACCAGTGATTGGGTAGCCGGCGGGGAGCTGTTTTTT. It codes for CATSDWVAGGELFF.

The chain has TRBV18 and TRBJ2-2; D unclear. Between the trimmed V and J ends, which lost 6 bases and 0 bases, there was a span of 14 bases. The CDR3 has 16 amino acids. CDR1 and CDR2 from the germline V gene are KGHSH and LQKENI. The CDR3 loop reads CASSSMPDANTGELFF. CDR3 in DNA: TGTGCCAGCTCCTCCATGCCGGACGCGAACACCGGGGAGCTGTTTTTT.

A few counts support this clone. The chain uses TRBV6-4 and TRBJ2-2; 8 nucleotides agree with TRBD1. Germline V lookup: CDR1 MRHNA, CDR2 SNTAGT. The junction had 3 bases not matched to a gene; V was cut back by 4 bases and J by 2 bases. CDR3 size: 15 residues. CDR3 in amino acids: CASSAGQGNTGELFF. In DNA form, the CDR3 reads TGTGCCAGCAGTGCTGGACAGGGTAACACCGGGGAGCTGTTTTTT.

The gene calls are TRBV11-3 and TRBJ2-1, with D unresolved. This CDR3 spans 15 amino acids. Germline-derived CDR1 and CDR2 are SGHNT and YENEEA. V was pared by 5 bases and J by 0 bases, with 11 bases between. Written as DNA, the CDR3 is TGTGCCAGCAGCCCTAGAACCAGCTCCTACAATGAGCAGTTCTTC. It codes for CASSPRTSSYNEQFF.

The CDR3 DNA reads TGTGCCTGGACCAGCTACAGGGGGAGAGGATACAATGAGCAGTTCTTC. This translates into CAWTSYRGRGYNEQFF. The chain couples TRBV30 to TRBJ2-1, with 8 bases identical to TRBD1. The CDR3 extends over 16 amino acids. Germline V gives CDR1 GTSNPN, CDR2 SVGIG (reference sequence). J gave up 4 bases and V 4 bases, and 12 bases lay outside the gene matches.

This chain uses TRBV6-5 with TRBJ1-2; D unresolved. This CDR3 has 13 residues. CDR1 MNHEY and CDR2 SVGAGI come from the germline V gene. Between the trimmed V and J ends, which lost 6 bases and 1 base, there was a span of 9 bases. Here the CDR3 reads CASRGGLNYGYTF. In DNA, the CDR3 is TGTGCCAGCAGGGGAGGACTTAACTATGGCTACACCTTC.

This clone was detected a few times. This chain joins TRBV28 and TRBJ1-2, with D unclear. The germline V and J ends were trimmed by 3 bases and 1 base, with 6 bases remaining between them. The length of the CDR3 is 13 residues. Germline CDR1 MDHEN, CDR2 SYDVKM. The CDR3 nucleotides read TGTGCCAGCAGTTTCAGAGTTAACTATGGCTACACCTTC. This codes for CASSFRVNYGYTF.

The chain links TRBV28 to TRBJ1-2; D is perhaps TRBD1 (5 bases). There are 15 residues in the CDR3. From germline, CDR1 is MDHEN and CDR2 SYDVKM. V was clipped by 2 bases and J by 4 bases, with 14 bases between them. CDR3 DNA: TGTGCCAGCAGTTTAGGGCAGGGCGACTTCTATGGCTACACCTTC. Residues: CASSLGQGDFYGYTF.

This chain joins TRBV25-1 and TRBJ2-7; TRBD1 or TRBD2 may be the D gene (6 bases each). Per germline, CDR1 MGHDK and CDR2 SYGVNS. The CDR3 extends over 15 amino acids. V lost 5 bases and J lost 3, with 17 bases in between. The CDR3 DNA reads as TGTGCCAGCAGTCCCACAGGGAGGACGAGCTACGAGCAGTACTTC. Its protein is CASSPTGRTSYEQYF.

This clone came up a few times. This sequence joins TRBV7-3 and TRBJ1-1, with D maybe TRBD1 (5 bases). With 5 bases removed from V and 8 bases from J, the gap between germline ends came to 12 bases. CDR3 length: 12 amino acids. Germline assignment: CDR1 SGHTA and CDR2 FQGTGA. The CDR3 region is CASSPSGQEAFF. In DNA, the CDR3 is TGTGCCAGCAGCCCCTCGGGGCAGGAAGCTTTCTTT.

J is TRBJ1-4 and V is TRBV28; 8 bases fit TRBD1. With 4 bases clipped from V and 5 bases from J, the junction kept 3 bases outside the gene matches. Germline lookup yields CDR1 MDHEN and CDR2 SYDVKM. This CDR3 contains 14 residues. The CDR3, as DNA: TGTGCCAGCAGTTATCGACAGGGGAATGAAAAACTGTTTTTT. Translating it yields CASSYRQGNEKLFF.

This clone was seen a single time. The genes are TRBV28 and TRBJ2-1; 8 positions agree with TRBD1. Germline V gives CDR1 MDHEN, CDR2 SYDVKM. The CDR3 runs 18 residues. The ends lost 5 bases at V and 0 bases at J; junction bases unmatched: 12. The CDR3 spells CASSPRTGSKGSYNEQFF. For the CDR3, the DNA is TGTGCCAGCAGTCCACGGACAGGGTCTAAAGGCTCCTACAATGAGCAGTTCTTC.

The chain is built from TRBV19 and TRBJ2-3; the match to TRBD2 covers 15 bases. The CDR3 contains 15 residues. V lost 7 bases to trimming and J lost 4 bases; unmatched junction nucleotides: 3. Per germline, CDR1 LNHDA and CDR2 SQIVND (reference sequence). The CDR3 reads CASIGTSGGPDTQYF. The CDR3 DNA follows: TGTGCCAGTATTGGGACTAGCGGGGGGCCAGATACGCAGTATTTT.

The chain links TRBV12-5 to TRBJ1-6; D is unclear. Germline CDR1 and CDR2: LGHNT and FRNRAP. Trimming removed 5 bases at V and 8 bases at J, with 10 bases between. CDR3 length: 13 residues. The CDR3 here is CASGARSDSPLHF. CDR3 nucleotides: TGTGCTAGTGGTGCCAGGTCCGATTCACCCCTCCACTTT.

The V and J genes are TRBV6-4 and TRBJ2-2; maybe TRBD1 (5 bases). CDR1 and CDR2 from the germline V gene are MRHNA and SNTAGT. The CDR3 length is 14 residues. Trimming removed 6 bases from V and 6 bases from J, with 14 bases in between. The CDR3 DNA follows: TGTGCCAGCAGGGGGCTTTCGGTCCCCGGGGAGCTGTTTTTT. Encoded protein: CASRGLSVPGELFF.

V gene TRBV5-1 combines with J gene TRBJ1-2; 8 nucleotides match TRBD1. V shed 1 base and J 6 bases; nucleotides not matched to a gene: 2. The CDR3 has 13 amino acids. The V gene's germline CDR1 is SGHRS and CDR2 YFSETQ. The CDR3 DNA follows: TGCGCCAGCAGCTTGCAGGGGGCGGATGGCTACACCTTC. Amino acid sequence: CASSLQGADGYTF.

This clone was counted between two and nine times. DNA for the CDR3: TGTGCCAGCAGGATCGGACAGGGAATCTATGGCTACACCTTC. This gives the protein CASRIGQGIYGYTF. The genes are TRBV6-5 and TRBJ1-2, with 8 bases fitting TRBD1. The V and J ends lost 6 bases and 4 bases, in that order; junction bases with no gene match: 7. This CDR3 has 14 amino acids. Germline CDR1 MNHEY, CDR2 SVGAGI.

The gene calls are TRBV7-2 and TRBJ2-2; TRBD2 might be the D (6 bases). Trimming left V 2 bases short and J 3 bases short, with 13 bases between. The CDR3 spans 16 residues. Germline loops: CDR1 SGHTA, CDR2 FQGNSA. The CDR3 coding sequence is TGTGCCAGCAGCTTAAATAGCGGAGCATACACCGGGGAGCTGTTTTTT. This translates into CASSLNSGAYTGELFF. Full variable domain (missing parts from reference TRBV7-2 and TRBJ2-2): GAGVSQSPSNKVTEKGKDVELRCDPISGHTALYWYRQSLGQGLEFLIYFQGNSAPDKSGLPSDRFSAERTGGSVSTLTIQRTQQEDSAVYLCASSLNSGAYTGELFFGEGSRLTVL.

V usage is TRBV4-2 and J usage is TRBJ2-7; possibly TRBD2 for D (6 bases). The CDR3 is 12 amino acids. CDR1 is LGHNA, CDR2 YNFKEQ, per germline. Trimming stripped 4 bases from V and 5 bases from J, with 9 bases between. CDR3 sequence reads: CASSPSGDEQYF. The CDR3 nucleotides are TGTGCCAGCAGCCCCTCGGGGGACGAGCAGTACTTC.

The genes are TRBV4-1 and TRBJ2-7; D unresolved. The V end was cut by 1 base, the J end by 3 bases, with 13 bases between. The CDR3 contains 15 residues. Germline-derived CDR1 and CDR2 are MGHRA and YSYEKL. DNA for the CDR3: TGCGCCAGCAGCCAAGTGGCCGCGCCCCACTACGAGCAGTACTTC. As protein: CASSQVAAPHYEQYF.

The chain has TRBV5-1 and TRBJ1-2; D is unresolved. Between the trimmed V and J ends, which lost 4 bases and 2 bases, there was a span of 9 bases. Per germline, CDR1 SGHRS and CDR2 YFSETQ. The CDR3 totals 13 residues. The CDR3 reads CASSPTENYGYTF. CDR3 nucleotides: TGCGCCAGCAGCCCGACGGAAAACTATGGCTACACCTTC.

This clone has a single count. V and J are TRBV2 and TRBJ1-1; 8 nucleotides agree with TRBD1. CDR3 length equals 14 residues. V lost 11 bases to trimming and J lost 2 bases; unmatched junction nucleotides: 10. Germline V gene lookup returns CDR1 SNHLY and CDR2 FYNNEI. CDR3 nucleotides: TGTGCCTGCAACAGGGGGTTGAGAAACACTGAAGCTTTCTTT. Its protein is CACNRGLRNTEAFF.

The chain uses TRBV7-2 and TRBJ2-7; TRBD2 matches at 7 bases. J gave up 4 bases and V 2 bases, and 8 bases lay outside the gene matches. The CDR3 has 15 amino acids. Germline CDR1 is SGHTA and CDR2 is FQGNSA. This chain's CDR3 is CASSLNGGFLYEQYF. In nucleotides, the CDR3 is TGTGCCAGCAGCTTAAACGGGGGGTTCCTTTACGAGCAGTACTTC.